These 32 T cell receptor beta chains share one sample of origin, sequenced in a study of technical replicates of blood from several donors. The method was immunoSEQ multiplex PCR; TCRdb's version includes in-frame clones alone and lacks a portion of them. The repertoire consists of 75,000 to 85,000 clones, with around 95% occurring once and the leading ten covering around 0.37%. Sequencing was done on a sample of T cells isolated from PBMCs. Receptors originate from a human donor in good health.

This chain uses TRBV11-3 with TRBJ2-7; no definite D call. With 6 bases removed from V and 3 bases from J, the gap between germline ends came to 6 bases. This CDR3 contains 11 residues. Germline V gene data show CDR1 as SGHNT and CDR2 as YENEEA. CDR3 loop: CASSYNYEQYF. CDR3 coding DNA: TGTGCCAGCAGTTACAACTACGAGCAGTACTTC.

This chain links TRBV2 with TRBJ1-4; D gene ambiguous. This CDR3 contains 15 residues. Germline V gives CDR1 SNHLY, CDR2 FYNNEI. V lost 8 bases to trimming and J lost 0 bases, with 13 bases between them. The chain's CDR3 is CASCPIYATNEKLFF. The CDR3 nucleotides read TGTGCCAGCTGCCCTATCTATGCAACTAATGAAAAACTGTTTTTT.

This chain uses TRBV11-1 with TRBJ2-3; TRBD1 aligns across 11 bases. CDR1 and CDR2 from the germline V gene are SGHAT and FQDESV (reference sequence). V lost 5 bases and J lost 4; bases outside the gene matches: 5. The CDR3 is made up of 15 amino acids. The CDR3 DNA reads as TGTGCCAGCAGCCCCTGGACAGGGGGCGCAGATACGCAGTATTTT. Translating it yields CASSPWTGGADTQYF.

The chain combines TRBV9 with TRBJ2-3, with 8 positions matching TRBD1. In germline, CDR1 is SGDLS, CDR2 YYNGEE. With V trimmed by 4 bases and J by 3 bases, 4 bases remained unmatched. CDR3 length equals 14 residues. DNA for the CDR3: TGTGCCAGCAGCACAGGGGGATGGACAGATACGCAGTATTTT. It translates to CASSTGGWTDTQYF.

The chain recombines TRBV7-8 with TRBJ2-3; TRBD2 matches 7 bases. Germline CDR1 reads SGHVS; CDR2 reads FQNEAQ. This CDR3 has 15 amino acids. Trimming at V came to 1 base and at J to 5 bases, leaving 6 bases not matched to a gene. In DNA, the CDR3 is TGTGCCAGCAGCTTAGAGGGGACTATATTAGATACGCAGTATTTT. Protein sequence: CASSLEGTILDTQYF.

The chain joins TRBV5-4 to TRBJ1-1; 10 bases agree with TRBD1. The CDR3 totals 14 residues. From germline, CDR1 is SGHNT and CDR2 YYREEE (reference sequence). V shed 5 bases and J 0 bases; nucleotides not matched to a gene: 1. CDR3 residues: CASRDRGLNTEAFF. The CDR3 DNA sequence: TGTGCCAGCAGGGACAGGGGGTTGAACACTGAAGCTTTCTTT.

The rearrangement links TRBV5-1 to TRBJ2-3, with TRBD2 identical over 7 bases. J lost 4 bases, V lost 6 bases, and 8 bases had no gene match. The CDR3 totals 14 residues. Per germline, CDR1 SGHRS and CDR2 YFSETQ. CDR3: CASTDRGSADTQYF. The CDR3, as DNA: TGCGCCAGCACCGATCGCGGGAGCGCAGATACGCAGTATTTT. Full variable domain (missing parts from reference TRBV5-1 and TRBJ2-3): KAGVTQTPRYLIKTRGQQVTLSCSPISGHRSVSWYQQTPGQGLQFLFEYFSETQRNKGNFPGRFSGRQFSNSRSEMNVSTLELGDSALYLCASTDRGSADTQYFGPGTRLTVL.

The rearrangement uses TRBV5-1 and TRBJ2-3; D is unresolved. V was trimmed by 1 base and J by 0 bases, leaving 6 bases between them. This CDR3 comprises 14 residues. Germline V gene lookup returns CDR1 SGHRS and CDR2 YFSETQ. The CDR3 DNA follows: TGCGCCAGCAGCTTGCAGGTTAGCACAGATACGCAGTATTTT. It is translated as CASSLQVSTDTQYF.

This chain uses TRBV5-8 with TRBJ2-1, with D possibly being TRBD1 (5 bases). Germline V lookup: CDR1 SGHTS, CDR2 YDEGEE. The CDR3 has 14 residues. The V end lost 4 bases, the J end lost 2 bases, and 10 bases lay between the germline ends. CDR3 protein: CASSQGGTYNEQFF. Written as DNA, the CDR3 is TGTGCCAGCAGCCAGGGCGGAACCTACAATGAGCAGTTCTTC.

The gene calls are TRBV29-1 and TRBJ2-2, with TRBD1 matching 7 bases. The CDR3 has 14 amino acids. J was trimmed by 5 bases and V by 6 bases; bases with no gene match: 9. Looked up from germline, CDR1 is SQVTM and CDR2 is ANQGSEA. In DNA, the CDR3 is TGCAGCGTCGTAACAGGGGCCGGTACCGGGGAGCTGTTTTTT. The encoded protein is CSVVTGAGTGELFF.

The chain links TRBV9 to TRBJ2-7, with TRBD1 identical over 9 bases. The ends lost 0 bases at V and 3 bases at J; junction bases unmatched: 4. CDR3 length equals 15 residues. Germline V gene data show CDR1 as SGDLS and CDR2 as YYNGEE. The CDR3 region is CASSVDRDRDYEQYF. Here the CDR3 DNA reads TGTGCCAGCAGCGTAGACAGGGACAGGGACTACGAGCAGTACTTC.

This rearrangement joins TRBV14 to TRBJ2-3; the match to TRBD2 covers 8 bases. V lost 1 base and J lost 3; bases outside the gene matches: 3. The CDR3 consists of 15 residues. CDR1 SGHDN and CDR2 FVKESK come from the germline V gene. Written as DNA, the CDR3 is TGTGCCAGCAGCCAAGGACTAGCGAGGACAGATACGCAGTATTTT. Translating gives CASSQGLARTDTQYF.

In this sample, this clone turned up once. J is TRBJ1-5 and V is TRBV27; TRBD1 aligns across 8 bases. V was clipped by 5 bases and J by 6 bases; unmatched bases: 6. The CDR3 contains 14 residues. Germline-derived CDR1 and CDR2 are MNHEY and SMNVEV (reference sequence). CDR3 sequence: CASSPDRGSQPQHF. The CDR3 nucleotides read TGTGCCAGCAGTCCAGACAGGGGAAGTCAGCCCCAGCATTTT.

The chain joins TRBV7-6 to TRBJ2-1, with a possible D match to TRBD2 (5 bases). The CDR3 contains 16 residues. CDR1 is SGHVS, CDR2 FNYEAQ, per germline. V lost 1 base to trimming and J lost 0 bases, with 10 bases between them. The CDR3 DNA sequence: TGTGCCAGCAGCTTAGTAACCGGGGACTCCTACAATGAGCAGTTCTTC. This gives the protein CASSLVTGDSYNEQFF.

This chain links TRBV6-6 with TRBJ1-4, with 7 bases lining up with TRBD1. The trim removed 7 bases at V and 0 bases at J, leaving 8 bases unmatched. This CDR3 has 16 residues. Germline lookup yields CDR1 MNHNY and CDR2 SVGAGI (reference sequence). CDR3 amino acids: CASTSDREATNEKLFF. The CDR3, as DNA: TGTGCCAGCACCTCCGACAGGGAGGCAACTAATGAAAAACTGTTTTTT.

The chain uses TRBV19 and TRBJ2-7; 7 bases are a match to TRBD1. Germline values: CDR1 LNHDA, CDR2 SQIVND (reference sequence). The CDR3 consists of 16 residues. V shed 7 bases, J shed 2 bases, and the junction held 14 bases outside the gene matches. This chain's CDR3 is CASTPSSTGFPYEQYF. Written as DNA, the CDR3 is TGTGCCAGTACCCCCTCTTCGACAGGGTTCCCCTACGAGCAGTACTTC.

CDR3 protein: CASSFGQGGGYEQYF. The CDR3 DNA is TGTGCCAGCAGCTTCGGACAGGGTGGTGGCTACGAGCAGTACTTC. The genes are TRBV5-6 and TRBJ2-7; TRBD1 agrees at 8 bases. CDR1 and CDR2 from the germline V gene are SGHDT and YYEEEE. V lost 2 bases and J lost 3; bases outside the gene matches: 7. This CDR3 region has 15 residues.

The genes are TRBV2 and TRBJ2-5; 13 bases are shared with TRBD2. This CDR3 has 17 amino acids. CDR1 and CDR2 from the germline V gene are SNHLY and FYNNEI. Germline trimming cut 5 bases from V and 4 bases from J; bases unmatched to any gene: 10. Here the CDR3 reads CASSHTSGRALGETQYF. CDR3 coding DNA: TGTGCCAGCAGTCATACTAGCGGGAGGGCCTTAGGAGAGACCCAGTACTTC.

CDR3 sequence (DNA): TGTGCCAGCAGCTTAAGAAGCAACTCCTACAATGAGCAGTTCTTC. Its protein is CASSLRSNSYNEQFF. The chain employs TRBV7-3 and TRBJ2-1, with D unclear. CDR1 SGHTA and CDR2 FQGTGA come from the germline V gene. The length of the CDR3 is 15 residues. Trimming pared 1 base from V and 0 bases from J, leaving 7 bases between.

This rearrangement joins TRBV10-3 to TRBJ2-7; 8 bases agree with TRBD1. The germline V gene has CDR1 ENHRY and CDR2 SYGVKD. The CDR3 has 13 residues. V shed 9 bases and J 0 bases; nucleotides not matched to a gene: 4. CDR3 sequence (DNA): TGTGCCATGGGGACAGGTAGCTCCTACGAGCAGTACTTC. Its translation is CAMGTGSSYEQYF.

This clone was observed once. The chain couples TRBV28 to TRBJ1-2, with 7 bases that match TRBD1. Germline lookup yields CDR1 MDHEN and CDR2 SYDVKM. This CDR3 spans 15 amino acids. With 2 bases clipped from V and 7 bases from J, the junction kept 10 bases outside the gene matches. CDR3 sequence: CASSLGNDRAGGYTF. Here the CDR3 DNA reads TGTGCCAGCAGTTTAGGGAACGACAGGGCTGGTGGCTACACCTTC.

The chain links TRBV27 to TRBJ2-2; D may be TRBD1 (5 bases). The CDR3 consists of 17 residues. Germline V gene lookup returns CDR1 MNHEY and CDR2 SMNVEV (reference sequence). Trimming removed 1 base from V and 0 bases from J, with 12 bases in between. Here the CDR3 DNA reads TGTGCCAGCAGTTTATTGACCTCGACAGCGAACACCGGGGAGCTGTTTTTT. This sequence encodes CASSLLTSTANTGELFF.

The chain carries TRBV6-1 and TRBJ2-1; D is undetermined. The CDR3 totals 12 residues. CDR1 and CDR2 from the germline V gene are MNHNS and SASEGT. The germline V and J ends were trimmed by 7 bases and 12 bases, with 16 bases remaining between them. The CDR3 DNA reads TGTGCCAGCACCCGAGCTCGATACGGGCAGTTCTTC. The encoded protein is CASTRARYGQFF.

This clone has only one observation. The rearrangement uses TRBV30 and TRBJ2-1; 10 bases map to TRBD2. Germline CDR1 is GTSNPN and CDR2 is SVGIG (reference sequence). This CDR3 has 18 residues. V gave up 0 bases and J gave up 4 bases; unmatched junction bases: 12. The CDR3: CAWSVQGELAGSYNEQFF. The CDR3 coding sequence is TGTGCCTGGAGTGTACAGGGGGAACTAGCGGGATCTTACAATGAGCAGTTCTTC.

This sequence joins TRBV6-5 and TRBJ2-7, with 9 nucleotides matching TRBD1. There are 13 residues in the CDR3. V gave up 2 bases and J gave up 6 bases; unmatched junction bases: 2. Germline V gene sequence: CDR1 MNHEY, CDR2 SVGAGI. Written as DNA, the CDR3 is TGTGCCAGCAGTTACGGACAGGGGAGCGAGCAGTACTTC. This translates into CASSYGQGSEQYF.

The chain joins TRBV13 to TRBJ2-2; 7 bases fit TRBD2. Germline loops: CDR1 PRHDT, CDR2 FYEKMQ (reference sequence). V trimming: 0 bases; J trimming: 2 bases; junction bases outside the gene matches: 3. CDR3 length: 16 residues. The CDR3 bases are TGTGCCAGCAGCTTAGGAACTAGCGTTAACACCGGGGAGCTGTTTTTT. This translates into CASSLGTSVNTGELFF.

The V call is TRBV28, the J call TRBJ1-4; TRBD1 aligns across 7 bases. The V segment lost 4 bases and the J segment 8 bases; nucleotides outside the gene matches: 10. The CDR3 runs to 15 residues. Germline-derived CDR1 and CDR2 are MDHEN and SYDVKM. In nucleotides, the CDR3 is TGTGCCAGCAGTTCCTGGGACAGAGCGAGGGAAAAACTGTTTTTT. It is translated as CASSSWDRAREKLFF.

This clone was seen a single time. The rearrangement uses TRBV9 and TRBJ2-1, with D possibly matching TRBD2 (6 bases). The CDR3 sequence is 15 residues long. Trimming cost V 3 bases and J 4 bases, with 14 bases left between them. Germline V gene sequence: CDR1 SGDLS, CDR2 YYNGEE. CDR3 region: CASSDREPGYNEQFF. As DNA, the CDR3 is TGTGCCAGCAGCGACCGGGAGCCAGGGTACAATGAGCAGTTCTTC.

The CDR3 here is CATSTGSGYNEQFF. CDR3 in DNA: TGTGCCACCAGCACGGGGAGCGGTTACAATGAGCAGTTCTTC. The chain uses TRBV15 and TRBJ2-1; possible D gene TRBD2, 5 bases. Per germline, CDR1 LNHNV and CDR2 YYDKDF (reference sequence). The CDR3 is made up of 14 amino acids. V lost 4 bases and J 4 bases, leaving 11 bases between the germline ends.

The chain employs TRBV4-1 and TRBJ1-5; D unclear. Germline loops: CDR1 MGHRA, CDR2 YSYEKL. CDR3 length: 16 residues. The ends were cut back, 5 bases at V and 0 bases at J, with 14 bases in the middle. The CDR3 sequence is CASSLKHGVSNQPQHF. DNA of the CDR3: TGCGCCAGCAGCTTAAAGCACGGGGTTAGCAATCAGCCCCAGCATTTT.

The rearrangement links TRBV9 to TRBJ1-2; 9 nucleotides match TRBD1. From germline, CDR1 is SGDLS and CDR2 YYNGEE. The CDR3 is 15 amino acids. V shed 3 bases and J 5 bases; nucleotides not matched to a gene: 8. CDR3: CASSGGQGQVYGYTF. CDR3 DNA sequence: TGTGCCAGCAGCGGGGGACAGGGTCAGGTTTATGGCTACACCTTC.

This clone was observed a single time. The rearrangement joins TRBV2 to TRBJ1-1, with D perhaps matching TRBD1 (6 bases). The V end was cut by 7 bases, the J end by 3 bases, with 6 bases between. In germline, CDR1 is SNHLY, CDR2 FYNNEI. The length of the CDR3 is 11 residues. The CDR3 reads CASNRDTEAFF. The CDR3 DNA reads TGTGCCAGCAACAGGGACACTGAAGCTTTCTTT.